This T cell receptor beta chain stems from a study of blood T cells in healthy people across ages. Overall study context: When template switching was applied, about one barcoded beta molecule was captured per two T cells.

Study conclusions and caveats: Older individuals had lower TCR beta diversity per million T cells (the decline was roughly linear).

A few counts support this clonotype. Its target is not known. The authors ran a second PCR of about 6 to 11 cycles using a sample-barcoded 5' primer and a J-beta primer mix. No fewer than 3 million CDR3-containing paired-end reads came from each sample. MiXCR was run by TCRdb on the 5' RACE reads, yielding one entry per CDR3 protein. The sample consists of roughly 1,700,000 distinct CDR3 sequences, 28% of them appearing once. V dropped 4 bases and J dropped 7; count of bases not matched to a gene: 9. The CDR3 extends over 15 amino acids. CDR1 is LGHDT, CDR2 YNNKEL, per germline (reference sequence). Sequenced material: blood. This chain joins TRBV3-1 and TRBJ2-4; 8 positions agree with TRBD2. This clonotype originated in a woman in her 30s in good health. CDR3 region: CASSPLSGNGNIQYF. The CDR3 DNA reads as TGTGCCAGCAGCCCCCTTAGCGGGAACGGGAACATTCAGTACTTC.